This TCR beta chain comes out of a study of T-cell memory formation after mild COVID-19. V was cut by 3 bases and J by 8 bases, with 20 bases left in between. This CDR3 is 15 amino acids long. TCRdb re-called the 5' RACE reads through MiXCR, storing one row per CDR3 protein. The profile shows a few hundred thousand distinct CDR3 sequences, approximately 24% of them singletons. Sequenced: PBMCs or a T cell subset sorted from them (not recorded which). This TCR came from an adult woman who had mild COVID-19 (a few samples of this study predate the infection). Cell type and time point are not known. This sequence joins TRBV12-3 or TRBV12-4 and TRBJ2-7; D is perhaps TRBD2 (6 bases). The CDR3 sequence: CASSFSSGTPLKQYF. The CDR3 nucleotides are TGTGCCAGCAGTTTCTCTTCCGGGACTCCCCTCAAGCAGTACTTC.